This TCR beta chain derives from a study of Graves' ophthalmopathy and Graves' hyperthyroidism (dated by TCRdb to the late 2010s). Regarding the study in general: Hyperthyroidism was defined as stable when no progression to ophthalmopathy occurred within 18 months of follow-up. Once sampling was done, hyperthyroidism patients were given methimazole at a starting dose of 30 mg daily, while ophthalmopathy patients were given high-dose intravenous methylprednisolone. In six or seven hyperthyroidism patients, the T-cell repertoires found in thyroid tissue were compared with those found in blood. TCR beta repertoire signatures were used to distinguish Graves' ophthalmopathy from Graves' hyperthyroidism and to predict progression to ophthalmopathy. To explore V-J signatures distinguishing ophthalmopathy from hyperthyroidism, a discovery set of 100 patients (around 42 ophthalmopathy, roughly 56 stable hyperthyroidism) was enrolled. In total, 135 blood samples were TCR-sequenced: roughly 45 ophthalmopathy, under 85 hyperthyroidism and roughly 17 hyperthyroidism-to-ophthalmopathy patients. An independent validation cohort comprised around 19 hyperthyroidism patients and around 16 patients who later progressed from hyperthyroidism to ophthalmopathy.

General conclusions and limits of the study: In validation, the model predicted ophthalmopathy progression with nearly 71% sensitivity and around 72% specificity; some 13 predicted patients were CT-confirmed with GO in a median of approximately six months. Sample size was not statistically predetermined, and group allocation was not concealed from the investigators. Among expanded thyroid clonotypes with frequency above 0.001, most also showed up in blood, which suggests that blood repertoires may reflect the thyroid immune response. The 13-signature model separated ophthalmopathy from stable hyperthyroidism with approximately 90% sensitivity and about 81% specificity in cross-validation, and 80%/75% in the test set.

Hyperthyroidism patients were newly diagnosed, were aged 18 to 65 years, and had a disease duration under 2 months. Patients with other autoimmune diseases, uncontrolled infections, pregnancy or lactation were excluded. Diagnosis relied on clinical symptoms, serum thyroxine, TRAb, thyroid ultrasound and orbital computed tomography. Total RNA was extracted with Trizol reagent and quality-checked on an Agilent 2100 Bioanalyzer. For this clonotype: The clone's antigen remains unknown. Base qualities were left out, and no much larger clone turns up one base away.

TCR beta CDR3 regions were amplified from RNA transcripts for repertoire sequencing. The first round of RT-PCR was done with HTBI primers and the Qiagen OneStep RT-PCR kit, and was followed by a second round of multiplex PCR, then size selection and purification. Sequencing of the libraries was carried out on an Illumina HiSeq2000 in paired-end mode with 100 bp reads. In the original analysis: Reads were processed with SOAPnuke, discarding reads with adapters, uncalled bases, mean Phred below 15, or no exact constant-primer or identifier match. COPE v1.2.5 was used to merge high-quality paired reads. Clonotypes were defined as unique nucleotide sequences and were aligned to IMGT TRB V, D and J references using MiTCR v1.1. The analysis was limited to V-J combinations with a frequency above 0.0001, which together covered roughly 99% of the repertoires. For each V-J combination, a TCR clonal expansion and chaos score was defined as the ratio of F50 clonal expansion to chaos observed in the TCRdist matrix. Welch's t-statistics and random forest were used to reduce features to 10 to 15 V-J combinations, which were fed into a naive Bayes classifier. The similarity between thyroid and blood repertoires was quantified using the Morisita-Horn index. TCRdb passed the public sequencing reads through fastp at Q25 and MiXCR, retaining productive beta sequences. When rows share a CDR3 protein, they turn into one entry using the most common DNA and genes. The V and J calls follow TCRdb's processing rather than the paper's. Across this sample there are around 520,000 distinct CDR3 sequences, with under 45% seen only once. The ten biggest clones cover about 4% of the sample.

CDR1 and CDR2 are drawn from the germline V gene (reference sequence): DFQATT, SNEGSKA. The CDR3 starts with the cysteine, ends with the phenylalanine, and has 15 residues. Kept here is only the CDR3 DNA, which spans 45 bases and is read in frame from base 1. The trim is 1 base for V and 2 bases for J, with a gap of 15 bases between the germline ends. Sequencing was done on a sample of peripheral blood or thyroid tissue (not recorded which). The chain is assembled from TRBV20-1 and TRBJ2-7; the D region may be TRBD1 or TRBD2, each matching 5 bases equally. The clonotype comes from an adult man with Graves' hyperthyroidism. Read as DNA, the sequence is TGCAGTGCTAGAGGTACCGGGGCAAACACCTACGAGCAGTACTTC. Its protein product is CSARGTGANTYEQYF.